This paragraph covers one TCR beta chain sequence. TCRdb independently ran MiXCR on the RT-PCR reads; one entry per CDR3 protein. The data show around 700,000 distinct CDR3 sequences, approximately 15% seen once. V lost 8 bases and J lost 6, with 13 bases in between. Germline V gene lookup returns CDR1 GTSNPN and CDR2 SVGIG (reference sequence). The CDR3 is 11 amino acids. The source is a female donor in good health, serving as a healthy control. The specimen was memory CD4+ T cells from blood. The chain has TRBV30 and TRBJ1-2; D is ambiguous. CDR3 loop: CAREFGDGYTF. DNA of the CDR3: TGTGCCAGAGAATTTGGAGATGGCTACACCTTC.